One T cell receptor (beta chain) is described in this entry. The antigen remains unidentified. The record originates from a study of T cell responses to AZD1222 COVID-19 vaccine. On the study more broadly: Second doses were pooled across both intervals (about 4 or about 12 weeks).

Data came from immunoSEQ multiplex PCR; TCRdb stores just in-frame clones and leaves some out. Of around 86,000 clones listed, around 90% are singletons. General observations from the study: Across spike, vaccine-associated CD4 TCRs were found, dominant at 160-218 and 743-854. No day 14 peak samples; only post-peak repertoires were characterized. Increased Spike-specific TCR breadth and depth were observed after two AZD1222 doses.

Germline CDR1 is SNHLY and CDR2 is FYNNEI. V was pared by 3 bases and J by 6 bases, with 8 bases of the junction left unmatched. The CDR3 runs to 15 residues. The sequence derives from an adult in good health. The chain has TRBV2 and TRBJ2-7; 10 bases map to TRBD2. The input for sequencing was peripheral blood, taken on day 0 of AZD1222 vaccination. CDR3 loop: CASSEEGLAGVEQYF. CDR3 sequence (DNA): TGTGCCAGCAGTGAGGAGGGCCTAGCGGGGGTCGAGCAGTACTTC.